These T cell receptor beta chains were read from a single sample in a study of T cells in Graves' hyperthyroidism and ophthalmopathy. From the multiplex PCR reads, TCRdb called clonotypes with MiXCR, one entry per CDR3 protein. The sample carries 300,000 to 500,000 distinct CDR3 sequences, more than 13% recorded once. The sequenced material came from blood. The source is a man over 45 with Graves' ophthalmopathy. Each CDR3 is given with its conserved first and last residue. Fields, in order: clone size, J gene, CDR3 length, V gene, D gene, CDR3 DNA, CDR3 protein. D genes are given only for firm matches. A row's size may be missing; if present it is once, few, many or a size class.

size: many; J: TRBJ1-1; length: 14; V: TRBV18; D: -; DNA: TGTGCCAGCTCACCAGAGATCAGGCACACTGAAGCTTTCTTT; CDR3: CASSPEIRHTEAFF
size: few; J: TRBJ2-1; length: 14; V: TRBV9; D: -; DNA: TGTGCCCCTACTGCTGGGCCGACCTACAATGAGCAGTTCTTC; CDR3: CAPTAGPTYNEQFF
size: few; J: TRBJ1-5; length: 13; V: TRBV6-2/TRBV6-3; D: -; DNA: TGTGCCAGCCTACAGTCTAGCAATCAGCCCCAGCATTTT; CDR3: CASLQSSNQPQHF
size: -; J: TRBJ1-5; length: 15; V: TRBV3-1; D: -; DNA: TGTGCCAGCAGCGTAGCTGGGACGGGGCGTGAGGCCCAGCATTTT; CDR3: CASSVAGTGREAQHF
size: many; J: TRBJ2-7; length: 11; V: TRBV2; D: -; DNA: TGTGCCAGCAGAGGACAGTACGAGCAGTACTTC; CDR3: CASRGQYEQYF
size: many; J: TRBJ1-5; length: 15; V: TRBV3-1; D: TRBD1; DNA: TGTGCCAGCAGCCAAGTGGCAGGGGGGAATCAGCCCCAGCATTTT; CDR3: CASSQVAGGNQPQHF
size: -; J: TRBJ2-5; length: 15; V: TRBV6-1; D: -; DNA: TGTGCCAGCAAGAGAGGTGGGAGAGGGCAAGAGACCCAGTACTTC; CDR3: CASKRGGRGQETQYF
size: few; J: TRBJ2-1; length: 13; V: TRBV6-4; D: TRBD2; DNA: TGTGCCAGCAGTGGGGGAGGGTTCGGTGAGCAGTTCTTC; CDR3: CASSGGGFGEQFF
size: many; J: TRBJ2-7; length: 12; V: TRBV30; D: -; DNA: TGTGCCTGGGACCGGGGGAACTACGAGCAGTACTTC; CDR3: CAWDRGNYEQYF
size: -; J: TRBJ1-5; length: 14; V: TRBV2; D: -; DNA: TGTGCCAGCAACCTACAGGGTATCAATCAGCCCCAGCATTTT; CDR3: CASNLQGINQPQHF
size: many; J: TRBJ1-4; length: 15; V: TRBV3-1; D: TRBD1; DNA: TGTGCCAGCAGCCAATCAGGGGGTAGGGATGAAAAACTGTTTTTT; CDR3: CASSQSGGRDEKLFF
size: many; J: TRBJ2-5; length: 12; V: TRBV3-1; D: -; DNA: TGTGCCAGTGATCGGGGGCAAGAGACCCAGTACTTC; CDR3: CASDRGQETQYF
size: many; J: TRBJ2-1; length: 15; V: TRBV5-1; D: -; DNA: TGCGCCAGCAGCCCTGGCAGCAGCTCCTACAATGAGCAGTTCTTC; CDR3: CASSPGSSSYNEQFF
size: many; J: TRBJ2-1; length: 14; V: TRBV7-6; D: -; DNA: TGTGCCAGCAGCTTAGCGGAGCTATACAATGAGCAGTTCTTC; CDR3: CASSLAELYNEQFF
size: few; J: TRBJ1-2; length: 14; V: TRBV12-3/TRBV12-4; D: -; DNA: TGTGCCAGCAGTTTATTAGCAGGACCTTATGGCTACACCTTC; CDR3: CASSLLAGPYGYTF
size: many; J: TRBJ2-5; length: 17; V: TRBV2; D: TRBD2; DNA: TGTGCCAGCAGTGAAGGGGTGTTAGCGGGAGTAACAAAGACCCAGTACTTC; CDR3: CASSEGVLAGVTKTQYF
size: many; J: TRBJ1-6; length: 15; V: TRBV2; D: -; DNA: TGTGCCAGCAGTGCGGTCCAGGCTGATAATTCACCCCTCCACTTT; CDR3: CASSAVQADNSPLHF
size: many; J: TRBJ2-2; length: 16; V: TRBV3-1; D: TRBD1; DNA: TGTGCCAGCAGCCAAGATGGGACAGGGGGCACCGGGGAGCTGTTTTTT; CDR3: CASSQDGTGGTGELFF
size: few; J: TRBJ2-6; length: 18; V: TRBV6-4; D: -; DNA: TGTGCCAGCAGCCCCCTATGGGACCCCTCCTCTGGGGCCAACGTCCTGACTTTC; CDR3: CASSPLWDPSSGANVLTF
size: once; J: TRBJ2-3; length: 14; V: TRBV18; D: -; DNA: TGTGCCAGCTCGCGAGAGGGGAACGCAGATACGCAGTATTTT; CDR3: CASSREGNADTQYF
size: few; J: TRBJ2-7; length: 12; V: TRBV19; D: -; DNA: TGTGCCAGTAGTGAGTGGCCATACGAGCAGTACTTC; CDR3: CASSEWPYEQYF
size: many; J: TRBJ1-6; length: 14; V: TRBV18; D: -; DNA: TGTGCCAGCTCAGCCGGGACAACTGGTTCACCCCTCCACTTT; CDR3: CASSAGTTGSPLHF
size: many; J: TRBJ2-3; length: 17; V: TRBV2; D: TRBD1; DNA: TGTGCCAGCAGTTTACAGGGGGTATCCGGGTTCACAGATACGCAGTATTTT; CDR3: CASSLQGVSGFTDTQYF
size: many; J: TRBJ2-1; length: 15; V: TRBV28; D: TRBD2; DNA: TGTGCCAGCAGTTACCCGGGACTAGCGGTCAATGAGCAGTTCTTC; CDR3: CASSYPGLAVNEQFF
size: few; J: TRBJ1-2; length: 11; V: TRBV9; D: -; DNA: TGTGCCAGCAGTATAGGATATGGCTACACCTTC; CDR3: CASSIGYGYTF
size: few; J: TRBJ2-7; length: 15; V: TRBV29-1; D: -; DNA: TGCAGCGTGGAGGACGCGGGGTCCAGCTCCTACGAGCAGTACTTC; CDR3: CSVEDAGSSSYEQYF
size: many; J: TRBJ2-2; length: 14; V: TRBV11-2; D: -; DNA: TGTGCCAGCAGCTTAAAGATTAACACCGGGGAGCTGTTTTTT; CDR3: CASSLKINTGELFF
size: many; J: TRBJ1-4; length: 15; V: TRBV2; D: -; DNA: TGTGCCAGCAGAGACATTAGGGGTTCTAATGAAAAACTGTTTTTT; CDR3: CASRDIRGSNEKLFF
size: many; J: TRBJ2-5; length: 13; V: TRBV7-9; D: -; DNA: TGTGCCGGCTTTGAGAGCTCGGTAAAGACCCAGTACTTC; CDR3: CAGFESSVKTQYF
size: many; J: TRBJ1-5; length: 17; V: TRBV27; D: -; DNA: TGTGCCAGCGCCCCGGGACGGAGGATAGTGGGCAATCAGCCCCAGCATTTT; CDR3: CASAPGRRIVGNQPQHF
size: few; J: TRBJ2-1; length: 16; V: TRBV30; D: TRBD2; DNA: TGTGCCTGGAGTTTTAGCGGGAGGGGCCCATACAATGAGCAGTTCTTC; CDR3: CAWSFSGRGPYNEQFF
size: many; J: TRBJ2-7; length: 15; V: TRBV5-6; D: -; DNA: TGTGCCAGCAGCTTCGGGTTAGAGGGAGAGGGCGAGCAGTACTTC; CDR3: CASSFGLEGEGEQYF
size: few; J: TRBJ2-1; length: 14; V: TRBV30; D: -; DNA: TGTGCCTGGAGTCGGTCTTTGGCTTACAATGAGCAGTTCTTC; CDR3: CAWSRSLAYNEQFF
size: -; J: TRBJ2-2; length: 17; V: TRBV2; D: TRBD2; DNA: TGTGCCAGCAGTGAACCGGGACTAGCGGGAACGACCGGGGAGCTGTTTTTT; CDR3: CASSEPGLAGTTGELFF
size: few; J: TRBJ2-1; length: 13; V: TRBV14; D: -; DNA: TGTGCCAGCAGCCAAGTATTAGGTAATGAGCAGTTCTTC; CDR3: CASSQVLGNEQFF
size: many; J: TRBJ2-2; length: 15; V: TRBV13; D: -; DNA: TGTGCCAGCCACCCCTGGGTATCGAACACCGGGGAGCTGTTTTTT; CDR3: CASHPWVSNTGELFF
size: -; J: TRBJ2-1; length: 16; V: TRBV24-1; D: -; DNA: TGTGCCACCAGTGATTATATTAGTAGCTCCTACAATGAGCAGTTCTTC; CDR3: CATSDYISSSYNEQFF
size: few; J: TRBJ2-3; length: 12; V: TRBV6-2/TRBV6-3; D: -; DNA: TGTGCCAGCGAGGGGGGGGAGGGCTACGAGTATTTT; CDR3: CASEGGEGYEYF
size: many; J: TRBJ2-2; length: 13; V: TRBV30; D: -; DNA: TGTGCCTGGAGTGTACAAGCGACCGGGGAGCTGTTTTTT; CDR3: CAWSVQATGELFF
size: -; J: TRBJ1-2; length: 14; V: TRBV27; D: -; DNA: TGTGCCAGCCGCCCCGAAGGGACGCTTTATGGCTACACCTTC; CDR3: CASRPEGTLYGYTF
size: many; J: TRBJ2-3; length: 13; V: TRBV11-2; D: -; DNA: TGTGCCAGCAGACTGGCTGGCACAGATACGCAGTATTTT; CDR3: CASRLAGTDTQYF
size: many; J: TRBJ2-5; length: 16; V: TRBV5-1; D: TRBD2; DNA: TGCGCCAGCAGCTTGGTTGCTAGCGGGAGCGAAGAGACCCAGTACTTC; CDR3: CASSLVASGSEETQYF
size: many; J: TRBJ1-1; length: 14; V: TRBV20-1; D: -; DNA: TGCAGTGCTACCGCGGGGGGCGCAAACACTGAAGCTTTCTTT; CDR3: CSATAGGANTEAFF
size: many; J: TRBJ2-7; length: 14; V: TRBV2; D: TRBD1; DNA: TGTGCCAGCAGGGACGGGACAGGGGCCTACGAGCAGTACTTC; CDR3: CASRDGTGAYEQYF
size: many; J: TRBJ2-7; length: 17; V: TRBV6-2/TRBV6-3; D: TRBD2; DNA: TGTGCCAGCAGCCCCGGGACTAGCGGGAGGAGGACCTACGAGCAGTACTTC; CDR3: CASSPGTSGRRTYEQYF
size: -; J: TRBJ1-2; length: 15; V: TRBV12-3/TRBV12-4; D: TRBD1; DNA: TGTGCCAGCAGTTTTCTGTCAGGGGGCATCAATGGCTACACCTTC; CDR3: CASSFLSGGINGYTF
size: -; J: TRBJ2-5; length: 11; V: TRBV11-2; D: -; DNA: TGTGCCAGCAGCTTAGATCTAACCCAGTACTTC; CDR3: CASSLDLTQYF
size: few; J: TRBJ2-3; length: 15; V: TRBV12-3/TRBV12-4; D: -; DNA: TGTGCCAGCAGGGCGGGACGCGCTCTCGGAAATACGCAGTATTTT; CDR3: CASRAGRALGNTQYF
size: few; J: TRBJ2-7; length: 15; V: TRBV19; D: -; DNA: TGTGCCAGTAGTATAGGAGGATTACCGGGGTACGAGCAGTACTTC; CDR3: CASSIGGLPGYEQYF
size: -; J: TRBJ2-1; length: 16; V: TRBV19; D: -; DNA: TGTGCCAGTAGTACCCGGACACTTTTCTCCTACAATGAGCAGTTCTTC; CDR3: CASSTRTLFSYNEQFF
size: -; J: TRBJ2-5; length: 16; V: TRBV11-2; D: -; DNA: TGTGCCAGCAGCTCAAGGGCCGCTCCTCGAAGGGAGACCCAGTACTTC; CDR3: CASSSRAAPRRETQYF
size: few; J: TRBJ2-1; length: 14; V: TRBV14; D: -; DNA: TGTGCCAGCAGCCAAGCAGTTTACTACAATGAGCAGTTCTTC; CDR3: CASSQAVYYNEQFF
size: many; J: TRBJ2-5; length: 15; V: TRBV27; D: -; DNA: TGTGCCAGCAGTTCCCTTCCTTTAGGAGGGGAGACCCAGTACTTC; CDR3: CASSSLPLGGETQYF
size: -; J: TRBJ2-2; length: 14; V: TRBV30; D: -; DNA: TGTGCCTGGAGTGTGAACAGGAACACCGGGGAGCTGTTTTTT; CDR3: CAWSVNRNTGELFF
size: many; J: TRBJ2-7; length: 12; V: TRBV20-1; D: -; DNA: TGCAGTGCCGGTATCCATTCCTACGAGCAGTACTTC; CDR3: CSAGIHSYEQYF